The text below deals with one T cell receptor (beta chain). The data derive from a study of shared T cell receptors in the human thymus. V was trimmed by 8 bases and J by 6 bases, leaving 26 bases between them. This CDR3 has 17 residues. CDR1 is MNHNS and CDR2 is SASEGT in the germline V gene. Libraries were prepared by immunoSEQ multiplex PCR; TCRdb keeps only in-frame clonotypes and omits some of them. The sample carries fewer than 700,000 clones, 70% to 90% recorded once. These data were likewise used in another study, on human thymus T cells. This second study says: Healthy Finnish infants having corrective surgery for congenital heart defects served as donors. Resections obtained during corrective heart surgery supplied the thymus tissue. Related research has reported that thymic repertoires overlap highly among unrelated individuals.

Sequencing was carried out using thymocytes. The TCR comes from a boy under three years old with a congenital heart defect. This chain links TRBV6-1 with TRBJ1-5; perhaps TRBD1 as D (5 bases). The CDR3 DNA follows: TGTGCCAGCGTTGAAGGTCAGGGAGAAATCGGGGGTCAGCCCCAGCATTTT. Translated, it gives CASVEGQGEIGGQPQHF.